One sample yielded the 13 T cell receptor beta chains listed below, sequenced in a study of cytomegalovirus exposure and HLA in healthy donors. This PCR relied on a set of 60 Vbeta primers and 13 Jbeta primers. Only in-frame clones appear in the TCRdb table, and some are missing; sequencing was by immunoSEQ multiplex PCR. The table shows more than 100,000 clones, with over 15% occurring only once. Sample: PBMCs. These receptors came from a woman aged 18-29 years in good health and CMV-seronegative.

The chain couples TRBV4-3 to TRBJ2-1; 9 nucleotides match TRBD2. Germline loops: CDR1 LGHNA, CDR2 YSLEER. Trimming took 1 base from V and 5 from J; bases not matched to a gene: 9. The CDR3 contains 17 residues. The CDR3 here is CASSQAPLAGEDNEQFF. CDR3 DNA sequence: TGCGCCAGCAGCCAAGCCCCTTTAGCGGGGGAAGACAATGAGCAGTTCTTC.

The gene calls are TRBV15 and TRBJ1-5; 11 bases are a match to TRBD1. V shed 4 bases, J shed 6 bases, and the junction held 8 bases outside the gene matches. Germline V gene sequence: CDR1 LNHNV, CDR2 YYDKDF (reference sequence). CDR3 length equals 16 residues. DNA for the CDR3: TGTGCCACCAGCACCCCCGCCGGGACAGGGGGTCAGCCCCAGCATTTT. This gives the protein CATSTPAGTGGQPQHF.

The rearrangement links TRBV7-8 to TRBJ1-2, with 7 nucleotides matching TRBD1. Unmatched junction bases numbered 3, after V lost 2 bases and J lost 6 bases. Germline V gene data show CDR1 as SGHVS and CDR2 as FQNEAQ. CDR3 size: 13 residues. The CDR3 sequence is CASSLTGADGYTF. The CDR3 nucleotides read TGTGCCAGCAGCTTAACAGGGGCGGATGGCTACACCTTC.

CDR3 coding DNA: TGCAGCGGTCCCAACTTCGGGACAGATTCGAATCAGCCCCAGCATTTT. This gives the protein CSGPNFGTDSNQPQHF. V gene TRBV29-1 combines with J gene TRBJ1-5; the match to TRBD1 covers 7 bases. Per germline, CDR1 SQVTM and CDR2 ANQGSEA. The CDR3 loop spans 16 amino acids. V lost 7 bases and J lost 4; bases outside the gene matches: 16.

In this sample, this clone turned up a few times. V usage is TRBV15 and J usage is TRBJ2-3, with 11 bases matching TRBD2. Germline-derived CDR1 and CDR2 are LNHNV and YYDKDF (reference sequence). V lost 5 bases, J lost 6 bases, and 4 bases stayed unmatched. The CDR3 sequence is 14 residues long. The CDR3, as DNA: TGTGCCACCAGCCCGACTAGCGGGGTGGATACGCAGTATTTT. Residues: CATSPTSGVDTQYF.

The chain has TRBV19 and TRBJ2-1; 13 nucleotides agree with TRBD2. The V and J ends lost 3 bases and 4 bases, in that order; junction bases with no gene match: 3. The length of the CDR3 is 16 residues. Germline values: CDR1 LNHDA, CDR2 SQIVND (reference sequence). CDR3 sequence (DNA): TGTGCCAGTAGTATGACTAGCGGGGGGCCTTACAATGAGCAGTTCTTC. It codes for CASSMTSGGPYNEQFF. Full variable domain (remainder filled in from reference TRBV19 and TRBJ2-1): DGGITQSPKYLFRKEGQNVTLSCEQNLNHDAMYWYRQDPGQGLRLIYYSQIVNDFQKGDIAEGYSVSREKKESFPLTVTSAQKNPTAFYLCASSMTSGGPYNEQFFGPGTRLTVL.

A few counts support this clone. The chain combines TRBV6-5 with TRBJ1-2, with 7 bases that match TRBD1. V was clipped by 2 bases and J by 5 bases; unmatched bases: 5. Germline values: CDR1 MNHEY, CDR2 SVGAGI. The CDR3 length is 14 residues. The CDR3 coding sequence is TGTGCCAGCAGTTACAACGGACAGGATTATGGCTACACCTTC. Protein sequence: CASSYNGQDYGYTF.

This clone has a handful of counts. The rearrangement links TRBV4-3 to TRBJ1-2, with D possibly TRBD1 on 5 matching bases. Deletions cut 4 bases from V and 4 bases from J, with 16 bases between. The CDR3 length is 15 residues. Looked up from germline, CDR1 is LGHNA and CDR2 is YSLEER. CDR3 nucleotide sequence: TGCGCCAGCAGCCCAACATTCCAGGGCAGCTATGGCTACACCTTC. Translating gives CASSPTFQGSYGYTF.

This clone was seen a few times. The chain joins TRBV11-3 to TRBJ2-1; 9 bases agree with TRBD1. The trim removed 4 bases at V and 5 bases at J, leaving 6 bases unmatched. Germline CDR1 and CDR2: SGHNT and YENEEA. CDR3 length: 15 amino acids. CDR3 bases: TGTGCCAGCAGCTCGACCGGGACAGGGAACAATGAGCAGTTCTTC. The encoded protein is CASSSTGTGNNEQFF.

The chain joins TRBV5-4 to TRBJ2-5; 11 positions match TRBD2. Germline V lookup: CDR1 SGHNT, CDR2 YYREEE (reference sequence). J was trimmed by 5 bases and V by 4 bases; bases with no gene match: 10. This CDR3 contains 16 residues. For the CDR3, the DNA is TGTGCCAGCAGCCCCCTTAGCGGGAGGGCCGGGGAGACCCAGTACTTC. It is translated as CASSPLSGRAGETQYF.

DNA for the CDR3: TGTGCCAGCAGCTTAGAGGGACTTGGAGAGACCCAGTACTTC. It codes for CASSLEGLGETQYF. The chain joins TRBV7-9 to TRBJ2-5; weak D call: TRBD2 (6 bases). Trimming pared 1 base from V and 4 bases from J, leaving 10 bases between. Per the germline V gene, CDR1 is SEHNR and CDR2 is FQNEAQ (reference sequence). The CDR3 runs 14 residues.

The sample holds a few counts of this clone. The chain employs TRBV7-9 and TRBJ1-5, with D hard to call. Germline V CDR1 and CDR2: SEHNR, FQNEAQ (reference sequence). CDR3 length: 13 residues. Trimming pared 5 bases from V and 7 bases from J, leaving 12 bases between. CDR3 bases: TGTGCCAGCAGCCCCTCAGGTGACCAGCCCCAGCATTTT. Amino acids: CASSPSGDQPQHF. Drawing the rest from reference TRBV7-9 and TRBJ1-5, the complete variable domain is DTGVSQNPRHKITKRGQNVTFRCDPISEHNRLYWYRQTLGQGPEFLTYFQNEAQLEKSRLLSDRFSAERPKGSFSTLEIQRTEQGDSAMYLCASSPSGDQPQHFGDGTRLSIL.

This clone was seen a few times. The CDR3 protein is CASSQDRGPGTEAFF. Here the CDR3 DNA reads TGTGCCAGCAGCCAAGATAGGGGGCCGGGGACTGAAGCTTTCTTT. This chain connects TRBV4-2 to TRBJ1-1; TRBD1 matches at 7 bases. Trimming removed 0 bases from V and 5 bases from J; junction bases left unmatched: 6. The CDR3 spans 15 residues. The germline V gene has CDR1 LGHNA and CDR2 YNFKEQ.